What follows describes a single TCR beta chain. How the authors handled the data: Amplifying reference gene primers gave estimates of nucleated cell counts. The table came from immunoSEQ multiplex PCR; TCRdb's copy has only in-frame clones and leaves some out. That table gives V, J and clone size, and the DNA gave D and trimming. The repertoire has around 470,000 clones, roughly nine tenths of them found once; the top ten carry approximately 0.9%. The data were obtained in a study of blood T cell repertoires in COVID-19. Turning to the study itself: The origin of the acute and convalescent COVID-19 samples was the United States, Italy and Spain. Nucleic acid was either cDNA or gDNA, and it came from T cells, B-cell-depleted T cells, or PBMCs.

The CDR3 spans 14 residues. V shed 5 bases and J shed 0 bases, with 5 bases lying between them. Germline V CDR1 and CDR2: MNHEY, SVGAGI. Sample: peripheral blood. The receptor was derived from a man aged 18 to 29 with COVID-19, enrolled during active disease. This chain links TRBV6-5 with TRBJ1-6; no firm D call. The CDR3 here is CASSPSSYNSPLHF. CDR3 coding DNA: TGTGCCAGCAGTCCTAGCTCCTATAATTCACCCCTCCACTTT.